A selection of T cell receptor beta chains follows, all from one sample in a study of T cell changes during pregnancy in multiple sclerosis. Libraries were prepared by immunoSEQ multiplex PCR; TCRdb keeps only in-frame clonotypes and omits some of them. The sample includes 39,000 or so clones, about nine tenths of them seen just once. The source material was CD4+ T cells from peripheral blood mononuclear cells, sampled after pregnancy. The source is a female donor in good health, enrolled as a control in a pregnancy study. The CDR3 runs from the conserved cysteine through the conserved F or W. The D gene is left open where the match is weak. Some rows have no size entry. The others give once, few or many, or a class for an expanded clone.

D: .; size: .; J: TRBJ2-1; V: TRBV2; CDR3: CASSANEQFF; DNA: TGTGCCAGCAGTGCAAATGAGCAGTTCTTC
D: .; size: .; J: TRBJ1-1; V: TRBV4-3; CDR3: CASSQEPGIMNTEAFF; DNA: TGCGCCAGCAGCCAAGAGCCAGGGATAATGAACACTGAAGCTTTCTTT
D: TRBD2; size: once; J: TRBJ2-7; V: TRBV5-4; CDR3: CASSSGTSGKGGSYEQYF; DNA: TGTGCCAGCAGCTCCGGGACTAGCGGAAAAGGGGGGTCCTACGAGCAGTACTTC
D: .; size: .; J: TRBJ2-5; V: TRBV10-2; CDR3: CASRDSAQETQYF; DNA: TGCGCCAGCAGAGATAGCGCGCAAGAGACCCAGTACTTC
D: TRBD2; size: .; J: TRBJ2-1; V: TRBV7-7; CDR3: CASSPAGGSYNEQFF; DNA: TGTGCCAGCAGCCCTGCGGGGGGCTCCTACAATGAGCAGTTCTTC
D: .; size: .; J: TRBJ2-5; V: TRBV11-3; CDR3: CASSLDGTSQETQYF; DNA: TGTGCCAGCAGCTTAGATGGGACAAGCCAAGAGACCCAGTACTTC
D: TRBD2; size: once; J: TRBJ2-3; V: TRBV13; CDR3: CASSYRGGIPDTQYF; DNA: TGTGCCAGCAGCTACCGGGGGGGGATCCCAGATACGCAGTATTTT
D: TRBD2; size: .; J: TRBJ2-2; V: TRBV18; CDR3: CASSPRTSGSLNTGELFF; DNA: TGTGCCAGCTCACCTAGGACTAGCGGGAGCTTGAACACCGGGGAGCTGTTTTTT
D: .; size: .; J: TRBJ1-1; V: TRBV4-3; CDR3: CASSLYRDMNTEAFF; DNA: TGCGCCAGCAGCCTTTACAGGGACATGAACACTGAAGCTTTCTTT
D: .; size: once; J: TRBJ1-4; V: TRBV6-6; CDR3: CASSYAWGEKLFF; DNA: TGTGCCAGCAGTTACGCATGGGGCGAAAAACTGTTTTTT
D: .; size: .; J: TRBJ1-1; V: TRBV5-1; CDR3: CASSLVSRGPPDTEAFF; DNA: TGCGCCAGCAGCTTGGTAAGCAGAGGCCCCCCCGACACTGAAGCTTTCTTT
D: TRBD1; size: few; J: TRBJ1-2; V: TRBV18; CDR3: CASSPTGGMDYGYTF; DNA: TGTGCCAGCTCACCAACAGGGGGGATGGACTATGGCTACACCTTC
D: TRBD2; size: .; J: TRBJ2-5; V: TRBV6-6; CDR3: CASSFGGETQYF; DNA: TGTGCCAGCAGTTTCGGGGGGGAGACCCAGTACTTC
D: TRBD1; size: .; J: TRBJ1-5; V: TRBV19; CDR3: CASSKGQGLNQPQHF; DNA: TGTGCCAGTAGTAAGGGACAGGGACTCAATCAGCCCCAGCATTTT
D: .; size: .; J: TRBJ2-1; V: TRBV11-3; CDR3: CASSLVTGKNEQFF; DNA: TGTGCCAGCAGCTTAGTCACGGGAAAGAATGAGCAGTTCTTC
D: .; size: few; J: TRBJ1-2; V: TRBV11-2; CDR3: CASSLGSGARGDTF; DNA: TGTGCCAGCAGCTTAGGGTCCGGCGCCCGGGGGGACACCTTC
D: TRBD2; size: .; J: TRBJ2-3; V: TRBV5-1; CDR3: CASSPSGVQDTQYF; DNA: TGCGCCAGCAGCCCGAGCGGGGTACAGGATACGCAGTATTTT
D: .; size: .; J: TRBJ2-5; V: TRBV6-1; CDR3: CASSESGFPTQYF; DNA: TGTGCCAGCAGTGAATCGGGGTTCCCGACCCAGTACTTC
D: TRBD1; size: .; J: TRBJ1-3; V: TRBV7-8; CDR3: CASSPIGDSHKPGNTIYF; DNA: TGTGCCAGCAGCCCGATTGGGGACAGCCATAAGCCTGGAAACACCATATATTTT
D: TRBD1; size: .; J: TRBJ1-5; V: TRBV2; CDR3: CASNDRDSNQPQHF; DNA: TGTGCCAGCAACGACAGGGATAGCAATCAGCCCCAGCATTTT
D: TRBD2; size: .; J: TRBJ2-7; V: TRBV10-3; CDR3: CAITRTSGSSYEQYF; DNA: TGTGCCATCACCAGGACTAGCGGGAGCTCCTACGAGCAGTACTTC
D: .; size: once; J: TRBJ2-1; V: TRBV27; CDR3: CASSFGLGAAGFSSSYNEQFF; DNA: TGTGCCAGCAGTTTCGGCTTGGGGGCAGCGGGGTTTTCTAGCTCCTACAATGAGCAGTTCTTC
D: .; size: .; J: TRBJ1-2; V: TRBV6-1; CDR3: CANSWGGANYGYTF; DNA: TGTGCCAACTCCTGGGGAGGGGCTAACTATGGCTACACCTTC
D: TRBD1; size: .; J: TRBJ2-7; V: TRBV6-6; CDR3: CASSSHDREYYF; DNA: TGTGCCAGCAGTTCCCACGACAGGGAGTATTACTTC
D: .; size: .; J: TRBJ2-1; V: TRBV5-1; CDR3: CASSLETTNNEQFF; DNA: TGCGCCAGCAGCTTGGAGACTACGAACAATGAGCAGTTCTTC
D: .; size: .; J: TRBJ2-1; V: TRBV6-5; CDR3: CASSTLTGEQFF; DNA: TGTGCCAGCAGTACCCTGACGGGTGAGCAGTTCTTC
D: TRBD2; size: .; J: TRBJ2-3; V: TRBV7-2; CDR3: CASTGGTSGGTDTQYF; DNA: TGTGCCAGCACTGGAGGGACTAGCGGAGGCACAGATACGCAGTATTTT
D: .; size: .; J: TRBJ1-6; V: TRBV9; CDR3: CASSVLSHSPLHF; DNA: TGTGCCAGCAGCGTATTATCCCATTCACCCCTCCACTTT
D: .; size: .; J: TRBJ2-7; V: TRBV5-1; CDR3: CASSLVPRGDYEQYF; DNA: TGCGCCAGCAGCTTGGTACCCCGCGGTGACTACGAGCAGTACTTC
D: TRBD2; size: .; J: TRBJ2-5; V: TRBV18; CDR3: CASSPLRLAGIQETQYF; DNA: TGTGCCAGCTCACCCTTGCGGTTAGCGGGGATCCAAGAGACCCAGTACTTC
D: TRBD1; size: .; J: TRBJ2-4; V: TRBV5-1; CDR3: CASSLGGGSAKNIQYF; DNA: TGCGCCAGCAGCTTGGGAGGGGGCTCTGCCAAAAACATTCAGTACTTC
D: TRBD2; size: .; J: TRBJ2-2; V: TRBV7-7; CDR3: CASSSSGGPNTGELFF; DNA: TGTGCTAGCAGCTCTAGCGGGGGGCCAAACACCGGGGAGCTGTTTTTT
D: TRBD2; size: .; J: TRBJ2-7; V: TRBV30; CDR3: CAWGASGWGSGEQYF; DNA: TGTGCCTGGGGTGCTAGCGGGTGGGGGAGTGGCGAGCAGTACTTC
D: TRBD1; size: .; J: TRBJ1-1; V: TRBV6-1; CDR3: CASSERGLGTEAFF; DNA: TGTGCCAGCAGTGAGAGGGGGCTGGGCACTGAAGCTTTCTTT
D: .; size: .; J: TRBJ1-5; V: TRBV5-1; CDR3: CASSLIGGNLSPQHF; DNA: TGCGCCAGCAGCCTAATAGGAGGGAACCTATCGCCCCAGCATTTT
D: TRBD1; size: .; J: TRBJ1-1; V: TRBV27; CDR3: CASSVPGQGSLNTEAFF; DNA: TGTGCCAGCAGTGTCCCGGGACAGGGGTCTCTGAACACTGAAGCTTTCTTT
D: TRBD1; size: .; J: TRBJ2-1; V: TRBV7-9; CDR3: CASSPRGRGLNEQFF; DNA: TGTGCCAGCAGCCCAAGGGGCAGGGGGCTAAACGAGCAGTTCTTC
D: .; size: .; J: TRBJ1-2; V: TRBV7-8; CDR3: CASSLARVLSANYGYTF; DNA: TGTGCCAGCAGCTTAGCACGGGTACTCTCAGCCAACTATGGCTACACCTTC
D: TRBD1; size: .; J: TRBJ1-5; V: TRBV19; CDR3: CASNNRGALSNQPQHF; DNA: TGTGCCAGTAACAACAGGGGAGCGTTGAGCAATCAGCCCCAGCATTTT
D: TRBD2; size: .; J: TRBJ2-2; V: TRBV12-5; CDR3: CASGSSTKPPGLAGGAGELFF; DNA: TGTGCTAGTGGTTCCTCAACAAAACCTCCGGGACTAGCGGGGGGGGCCGGGGAGCTGTTTTTT